This TCR beta chain originates from a study of cytomegalovirus exposure and HLA in healthy donors. With V trimmed by 11 bases and J by 4 bases, 7 bases remained unmatched. This CDR3 comprises 12 residues. CDR1 is SNHLY, CDR2 FYNNEI, per germline. With 60 Vbeta and 13 Jbeta primers, the PCR was carried out. The assay was immunoSEQ multiplex PCR, and TCRdb's table has in-frame clones only and misses some. The sample lists 150,000 to 200,000 clones, around 80% occurring once. What was sequenced was PBMCs. The V and J genes are TRBV2 and TRBJ1-1; 7 bases are shared with TRBD1. The receptor was isolated from a girl aged 5-17 years in good health and CMV-seropositive. The DNA of the CDR3 is TGTGCCTCAAGGGGGGACAGCACTGAAGCTTTCTTT. Translation: CASRGDSTEAFF.